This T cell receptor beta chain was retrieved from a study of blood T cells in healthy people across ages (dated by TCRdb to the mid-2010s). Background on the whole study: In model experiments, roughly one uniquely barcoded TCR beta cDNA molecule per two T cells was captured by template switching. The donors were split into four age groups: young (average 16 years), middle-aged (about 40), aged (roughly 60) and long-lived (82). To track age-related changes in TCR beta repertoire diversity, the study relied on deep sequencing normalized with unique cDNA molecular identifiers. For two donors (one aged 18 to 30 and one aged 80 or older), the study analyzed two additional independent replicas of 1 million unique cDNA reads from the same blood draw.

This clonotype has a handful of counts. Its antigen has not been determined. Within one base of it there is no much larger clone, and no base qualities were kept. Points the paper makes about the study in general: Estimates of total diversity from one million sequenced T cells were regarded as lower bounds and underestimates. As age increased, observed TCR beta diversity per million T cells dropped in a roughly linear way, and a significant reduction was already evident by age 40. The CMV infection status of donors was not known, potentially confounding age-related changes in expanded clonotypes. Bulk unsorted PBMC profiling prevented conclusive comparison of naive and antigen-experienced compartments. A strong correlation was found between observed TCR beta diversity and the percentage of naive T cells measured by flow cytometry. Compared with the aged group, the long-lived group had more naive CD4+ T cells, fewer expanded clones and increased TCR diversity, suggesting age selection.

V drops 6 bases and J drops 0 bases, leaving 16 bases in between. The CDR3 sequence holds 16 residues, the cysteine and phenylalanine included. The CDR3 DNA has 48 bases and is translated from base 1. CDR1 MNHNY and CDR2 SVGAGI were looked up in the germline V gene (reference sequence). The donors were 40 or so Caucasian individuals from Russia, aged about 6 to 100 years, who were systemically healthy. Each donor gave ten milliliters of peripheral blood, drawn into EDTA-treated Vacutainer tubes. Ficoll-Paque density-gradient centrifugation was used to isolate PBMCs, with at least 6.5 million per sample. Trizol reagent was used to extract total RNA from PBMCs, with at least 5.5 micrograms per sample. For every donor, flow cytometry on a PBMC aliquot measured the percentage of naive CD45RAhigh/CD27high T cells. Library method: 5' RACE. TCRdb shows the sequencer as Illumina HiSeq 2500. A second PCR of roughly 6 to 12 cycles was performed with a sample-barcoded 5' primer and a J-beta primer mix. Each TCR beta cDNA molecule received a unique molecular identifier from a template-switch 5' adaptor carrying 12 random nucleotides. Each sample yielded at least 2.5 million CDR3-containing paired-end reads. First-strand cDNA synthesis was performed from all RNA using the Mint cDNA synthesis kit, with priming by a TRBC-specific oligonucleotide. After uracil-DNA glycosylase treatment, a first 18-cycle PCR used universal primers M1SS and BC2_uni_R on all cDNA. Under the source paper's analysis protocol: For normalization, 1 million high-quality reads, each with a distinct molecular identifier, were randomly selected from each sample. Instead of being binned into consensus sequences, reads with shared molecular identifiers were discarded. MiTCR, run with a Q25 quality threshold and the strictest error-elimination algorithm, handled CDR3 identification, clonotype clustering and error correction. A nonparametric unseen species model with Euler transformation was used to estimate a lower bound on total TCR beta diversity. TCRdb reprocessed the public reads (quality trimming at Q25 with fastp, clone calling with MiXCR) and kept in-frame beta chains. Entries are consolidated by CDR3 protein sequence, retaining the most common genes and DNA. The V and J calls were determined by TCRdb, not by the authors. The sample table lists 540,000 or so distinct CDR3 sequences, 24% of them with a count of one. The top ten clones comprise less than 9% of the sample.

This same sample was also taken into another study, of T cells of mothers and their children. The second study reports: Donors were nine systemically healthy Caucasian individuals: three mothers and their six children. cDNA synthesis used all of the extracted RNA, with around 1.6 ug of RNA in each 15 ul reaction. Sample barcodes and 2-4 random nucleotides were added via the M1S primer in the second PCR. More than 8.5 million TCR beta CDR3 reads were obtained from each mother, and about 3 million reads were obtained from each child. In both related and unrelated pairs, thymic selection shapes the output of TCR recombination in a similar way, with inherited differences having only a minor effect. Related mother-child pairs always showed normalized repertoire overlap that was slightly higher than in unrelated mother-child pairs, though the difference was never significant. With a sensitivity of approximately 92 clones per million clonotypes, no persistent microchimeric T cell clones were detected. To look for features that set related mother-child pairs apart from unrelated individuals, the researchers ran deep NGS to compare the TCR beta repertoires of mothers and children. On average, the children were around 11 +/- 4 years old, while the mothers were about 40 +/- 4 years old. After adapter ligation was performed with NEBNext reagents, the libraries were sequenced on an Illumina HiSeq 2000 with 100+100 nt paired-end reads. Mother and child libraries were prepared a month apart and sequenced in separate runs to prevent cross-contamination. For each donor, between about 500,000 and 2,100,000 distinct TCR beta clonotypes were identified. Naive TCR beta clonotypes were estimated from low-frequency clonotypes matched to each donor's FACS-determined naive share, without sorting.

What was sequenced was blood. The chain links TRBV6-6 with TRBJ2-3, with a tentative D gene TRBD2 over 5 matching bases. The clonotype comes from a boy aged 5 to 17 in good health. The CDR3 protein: CASSSEERISTDTQYF. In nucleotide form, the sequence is TGTGCCAGCAGCTCCGAGGAGCGGATTAGCACAGATACGCAGTATTTT.